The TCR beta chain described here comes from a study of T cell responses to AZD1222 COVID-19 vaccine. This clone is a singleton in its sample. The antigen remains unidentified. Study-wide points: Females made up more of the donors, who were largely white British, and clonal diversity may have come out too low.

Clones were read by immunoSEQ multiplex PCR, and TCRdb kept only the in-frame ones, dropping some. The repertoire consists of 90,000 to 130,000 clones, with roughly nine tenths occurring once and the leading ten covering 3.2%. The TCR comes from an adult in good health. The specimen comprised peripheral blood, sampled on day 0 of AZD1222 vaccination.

CDR3: CSASSGGRDTEAFF. The CDR3 DNA follows: TGCAGCGCCAGCTCGGGGGGACGGGACACTGAAGCTTTCTTT. This chain links TRBV29-1 with TRBJ1-1; maybe TRBD1 (5 bases). Trimming shortened V by 7 bases and J by 3 bases, and 18 bases separated the two germline ends. There are 14 residues in the CDR3. Germline loops: CDR1 SQVTM, CDR2 ANQGSEA.